This is a list of T cell receptor beta chains from one sample in a study of beta chain features in type 1 diabetes. Some clones are missing from TCRdb's copy, which holds only in-frame ones; the method was immunoSEQ multiplex PCR. The sample lists hundreds of thousands of clones, under 15% occurring once. The sample taken for sequencing was naive CD4+ T cells from blood. The receptors derive from a man in his late teens or twenties with type 1 diabetes. Each CDR3 is given with its conserved first and last residue. The order of the fields is V gene, D gene, J gene, CDR3 protein. D genes are given only for firm matches.

v_gene: TRBV12-2
d_gene: -
j_gene: TRBJ1-1
CDR3aa: CASRLTDRPREAFF

v_gene: TRBV4-2
d_gene: TRBD2
j_gene: TRBJ2-3
CDR3aa: CASSPSTSGGDTQYF

v_gene: TRBV19
d_gene: -
j_gene: TRBJ1-4
CDR3aa: CASSIRGDGEKLFF

v_gene: TRBV30
d_gene: -
j_gene: TRBJ2-7
CDR3aa: CAWSFRVAHEQYF

v_gene: TRBV30
d_gene: -
j_gene: TRBJ2-7
CDR3aa: CAWKSGDPYYEQYF

v_gene: TRBV21-1
d_gene: -
j_gene: TRBJ2-6
CDR3aa: CASRQTGTGSGANVLTF

v_gene: TRBV6-5
d_gene: TRBD1
j_gene: TRBJ1-2
CDR3aa: CASSYTTGGKGYGYTF

v_gene: TRBV13
d_gene: -
j_gene: TRBJ2-5
CDR3aa: CASSSPVLSEETQYF

v_gene: TRBV19
d_gene: -
j_gene: TRBJ2-2
CDR3aa: CASSIPSGTGELFF

v_gene: TRBV7-2
d_gene: -
j_gene: TRBJ2-7
CDR3aa: CASSSQGFEQYF

v_gene: TRBV7-3
d_gene: TRBD2
j_gene: TRBJ2-7
CDR3aa: CASSLTASGGYEQYF

v_gene: TRBV5-1
d_gene: -
j_gene: TRBJ1-1
CDR3aa: CASKDQNMNTEAFF

v_gene: TRBV4-1
d_gene: TRBD1
j_gene: TRBJ2-5
CDR3aa: CASSQGDRGQETQYF

v_gene: TRBV7-2
d_gene: -
j_gene: TRBJ2-3
CDR3aa: CASSYAGANTDTQYF

v_gene: TRBV4-1
d_gene: -
j_gene: TRBJ2-3
CDR3aa: CASSQGEADTQYF

v_gene: TRBV18
d_gene: TRBD1
j_gene: TRBJ2-7
CDR3aa: CASSTGQGVDEQYF

v_gene: TRBV4-1
d_gene: -
j_gene: TRBJ1-3
CDR3aa: CASSQDQSSGNTIYF

v_gene: TRBV21-1
d_gene: -
j_gene: TRBJ2-7
CDR3aa: CASSFRDRECKEQYF

v_gene: TRBV6-5
d_gene: TRBD1
j_gene: TRBJ2-3
CDR3aa: CASRRGQGTDTQYF

v_gene: TRBV18
d_gene: -
j_gene: TRBJ1-5
CDR3aa: CASSPEEGGQPQHF

v_gene: TRBV28
d_gene: TRBD1
j_gene: TRBJ2-5
CDR3aa: CASSYTGEETQYF

v_gene: TRBV9
d_gene: -
j_gene: TRBJ2-3
CDR3aa: CASSVGLTDTQYF

v_gene: TRBV7-9
d_gene: -
j_gene: TRBJ2-2
CDR3aa: CASSFPAGSTGELFF

v_gene: TRBV29-1
d_gene: -
j_gene: TRBJ1-2
CDR3aa: CSTRDPEPLNYGYTF

v_gene: TRBV27
d_gene: -
j_gene: TRBJ1-2
CDR3aa: CASSLEGSNYGYTF

v_gene: TRBV7-9
d_gene: -
j_gene: TRBJ1-2
CDR3aa: CASSPRTDSNYGYTF

v_gene: TRBV30
d_gene: -
j_gene: TRBJ2-5
CDR3aa: CAWSVLRGSETQYF

v_gene: TRBV7-9
d_gene: -
j_gene: TRBJ2-5
CDR3aa: CASSGPTETQYF

v_gene: TRBV5-1
d_gene: TRBD1
j_gene: TRBJ1-1
CDR3aa: CASSSSTGGMNTEAFF

v_gene: TRBV30
d_gene: -
j_gene: TRBJ1-5
CDR3aa: CAWSVPPGTNQPQHF

v_gene: TRBV7-6
d_gene: TRBD1
j_gene: TRBJ1-1
CDR3aa: CASSLTGQGTEAFF

v_gene: TRBV5-1
d_gene: -
j_gene: TRBJ2-2
CDR3aa: CASSFTGHTGELFF

v_gene: TRBV7-9
d_gene: TRBD1
j_gene: TRBJ2-3
CDR3aa: CASSLAQGAKDTQYF

v_gene: TRBV5-6
d_gene: -
j_gene: TRBJ1-2
CDR3aa: CASSTYTANYGYTF

v_gene: TRBV5-4
d_gene: TRBD2
j_gene: TRBJ2-7
CDR3aa: CASSSPGTNSYEQYF

v_gene: TRBV5-4
d_gene: -
j_gene: TRBJ2-1
CDR3aa: CASSKLDRSYNEQFF

v_gene: TRBV30
d_gene: TRBD1
j_gene: TRBJ1-1
CDR3aa: CAWREAGGTEAFF

v_gene: TRBV12-5
d_gene: -
j_gene: TRBJ1-1
CDR3aa: CASGLFQGTEAFF

v_gene: TRBV6-6
d_gene: TRBD1
j_gene: TRBJ2-3
CDR3aa: CASTKGQGADTQYF

v_gene: TRBV11-2
d_gene: -
j_gene: TRBJ2-7
CDR3aa: CASTKRSGSSYEQYF

v_gene: TRBV10-3
d_gene: -
j_gene: TRBJ2-5
CDR3aa: CAISESPNGETQYF

v_gene: TRBV30
d_gene: TRBD1
j_gene: TRBJ2-3
CDR3aa: CAWGDRVRTDTQYF

v_gene: TRBV30
d_gene: -
j_gene: TRBJ1-4
CDR3aa: CAWSWNAGEKLFF

v_gene: TRBV25-1
d_gene: -
j_gene: TRBJ1-5
CDR3aa: CASSEVGGGQPQHF

v_gene: TRBV29-1
d_gene: -
j_gene: TRBJ1-2
CDR3aa: CSVALYYGYTF